The TCR beta chain under discussion was sequenced for a study of CD8 T cells in Susac syndrome. This clonotype was counted only a few times. RNA, at about 0.45 to 1 ug, was reverse transcribed with random hexamers. One entry per CDR3 protein, called by TCRdb with MiXCR from the immunoSEQ multiplex PCR reads. This table holds about 430,000 distinct CDR3 sequences, approximately 85% found once. The V gene lost 4 bases and the J gene lost 4 bases, with 4 bases spanning the gap. Germline assignment: CDR1 SEHNR and CDR2 FQNEAQ (reference sequence). The length of the CDR3 is 11 residues. Sequencing was performed on CD8+ T cells from PBMCs. The V and J genes are TRBV7-9 and TRBJ1-1; D call uncertain. The sequence came from a human donor with multiple sclerosis. In nucleotides, the CDR3 is TGTGCCAGCAGCTCCTCCACTGAAGCTTTCTTT. It is translated as CASSSSTEAFF.